This T cell receptor (beta chain) was profiled in a study of blood T cell repertoires in COVID-19 (dated by TCRdb to the early 2020s). In the study overall: Collaborator samples came from the United States, Italy and Spain and covered acute and convalescent phases of COVID-19. The material from the prospective study consisted of cDNA or gDNA derived from T cells, B-cell-depleted T cells, or PBMCs. The dataset comprised deeply sampled blood TCRbeta repertoires from subjects exposed to, actively infected with, or recovered from COVID-19. A freely available public database, intended as a resource for researchers studying the immune response to SARS-CoV-2, is where the repertoires were released. Samples were obtained from the ongoing ImmuneRACE study (first 160 participants) and from about 1,300 subjects provided by 6 global collaborators. A de-identified subject ID, COVID-19 status, age in years and sex were almost always included in the sample metadata. Where HLA class I and class II types were available, the types were taken from metadata supplied by the sample provider, not from assay-based typing.

Participants in the prospective study were enrolled through a virtual design, were aged about 18 to 89 years, and lived in 24 United States geographic areas. In the prospective study, cohorts were assigned on the basis of participant-reported clinical history obtained from a screening survey and a study questionnaire. Each participant in the prospective study had whole blood, serum and a nasopharyngeal or oropharyngeal swab collected by mobile phlebotomists. Prospective study participants could optionally give additional blood draws and questionnaires over a roughly 2-month period. Prospective study blood samples were shipped either frozen or at room temperature before DNA extraction. In regard to this clone: Which antigen it targets is not known. No clone much larger than this one lies a single base away; base qualities are absent.

TCRbeta CDR3 regions were amplified from genomic DNA by means of the immunoSEQ Assay, a bias-controlled multiplex PCR. As for the original processing: The number of nucleated cells in each sample was estimated from the amplification of reference gene primers within the assay. To quantify the absolute abundance of each unique TCRbeta CDR3 rearrangement, sequence reads were collapsed and filtered. Productive Simpson clonality was computed per sample as the square root of Simpson's diversity index over productive rearrangements. In TCRdb, the immuneACCESS table is reduced to in-frame sequences with V and J assigned. These tables do not hold every clone; where another copy was compared, an unresolved V gene accounts for under half, and the others remain unexplained. V, J and clone size derive from that table, while D and trimming were established from the DNA sequence. This sample gives some 300,000 clones in total; 90% of them show up just once. The ten largest account for about 4.5% of the sample.

The research as a whole found: The amount of clinical and demographic metadata varied by source and participant and was provided uncurated.

The CDR3, cysteine through phenylalanine, is 14 amino acids long. The only DNA kept is the CDR3, 42 bases in frame from the first base. The germline V gene sets CDR1 to SQVTM and CDR2 to ANQGSEA. Trimmed from V: 2 bases; trimmed from J: 2 bases; junction bases lacking a gene match: 3. The sequenced material came from PBMCs or T cells enriched from blood (not recorded which). The receptor comes from a woman in her late teens or twenties with acute COVID-19. The chain is encoded by TRBV29-1 joined to TRBJ1-2, and 9 bases in between align with TRBD1. The CDR3 amino acid sequence is: CSVETGTGNYGYTF. DNA sequence: TGCAGCGTTGAAACAGGGACAGGGAACTATGGCTACACCTTC.